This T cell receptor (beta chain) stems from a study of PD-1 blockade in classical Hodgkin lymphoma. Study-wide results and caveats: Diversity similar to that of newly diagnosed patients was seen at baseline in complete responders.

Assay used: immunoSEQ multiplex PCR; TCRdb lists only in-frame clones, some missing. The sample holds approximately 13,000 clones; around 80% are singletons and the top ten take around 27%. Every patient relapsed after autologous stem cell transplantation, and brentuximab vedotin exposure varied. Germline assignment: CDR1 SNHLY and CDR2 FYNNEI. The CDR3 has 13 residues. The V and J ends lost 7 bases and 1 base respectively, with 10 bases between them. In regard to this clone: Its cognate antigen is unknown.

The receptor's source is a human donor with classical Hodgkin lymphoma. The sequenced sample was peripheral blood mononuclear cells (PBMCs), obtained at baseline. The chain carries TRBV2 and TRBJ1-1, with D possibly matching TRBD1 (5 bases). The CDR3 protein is CASMGVGNTEAFF. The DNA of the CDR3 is TGTGCCAGCATGGGGGTCGGGAACACTGAAGCTTTCTTT.